Below, 18 T cell receptor beta chains from the same sample are listed, as sequenced in a study of identical twins. TCRdb redid the calling of the 5' RACE reads with MiXCR, one entry per CDR3 protein. The data contain more than 1.5 million distinct CDR3 sequences, less than 40% of them singletons. Sequences were obtained from cord blood. These receptors originate from a newborn girl in good health.

This clonotype was detected only a few times. The rearrangement joins TRBV20-1 to TRBJ2-1; TRBD2 is a possible D gene (6 bases). This CDR3 is 15 amino acids long. Germline V gene lookup returns CDR1 DFQATT and CDR2 SNEGSKA (reference sequence). Trimming removed 0 bases at V and 4 bases at J, with 13 bases between. CDR3 amino acids: CSARDGPSGYNEQFF. The CDR3 DNA sequence: TGCAGTGCTAGAGATGGTCCAAGCGGGTACAATGAGCAGTTCTTC.

Many counts were recorded for this clonotype. An end of the junction does not agree with germline; a read error may underlie this. The chain couples TRBV5-1 to TRBJ2-1; TRBD2 matches 11 bases. The germline CDR1 and CDR2 sequences are SGHRS and YFSETQ. The CDR3 has 15 residues. The CDR3 DNA reads TGTGCCAGCAGCTTAGCGGGAGGGATCTACAATGAGCAGTTCTTC. Its protein is CASSLAGGIYNEQFF.

V gene TRBV20-1 combines with J gene TRBJ2-1, with TRBD2 matching 10 bases. V lost 5 bases, J lost 7 bases, and 11 bases stayed unmatched. The CDR3 is 15 residues long. The germline V gene has CDR1 DFQATT and CDR2 SNEGSKA (reference sequence). The CDR3 DNA reads TGCAGTGCTGGAGGTCTAGCGGGAGCCAGGAATGAGCAGTTCTTC. It specifies CSAGGLAGARNEQFF.

Ten or more counts support this clonotype. The chain couples TRBV11-2 to TRBJ1-4; 8 positions match TRBD1. Germline V gene lookup returns CDR1 SGHAT and CDR2 FQNNGV. The length of the CDR3 is 15 residues. Losses at the gene ends were 1 base for V and 7 bases for J; bases not matched to a gene: 5. The CDR3 DNA sequence: TGTGCCAGCAGCTTAGGGACAGGGCTGGGTGAAAAACTGTTTTTT. Its translation is CASSLGTGLGEKLFF.

Many counts were recorded for this clonotype. V usage is TRBV7-2 and J usage is TRBJ2-4; D remains unclear. This CDR3 is built from 16 residues. The germline V and J ends were trimmed by 2 bases and 0 bases, with 11 bases remaining between them. Germline V lookup: CDR1 SGHTA, CDR2 FQGNSA. As DNA, the CDR3 is TGTGCCAGCAGCTTAAGTAAGACCGTAGCCAAAAACATTCAGTACTTC. Its protein product is CASSLSKTVAKNIQYF.

This chain links TRBV7-3 with TRBJ2-6, with 7 bases identical to TRBD1. The germline V gene has CDR1 SGHTA and CDR2 FQGTGA. Germline trimming cut 0 bases from V and 4 bases from J; bases unmatched to any gene: 9. The CDR3 loop spans 18 amino acids. The CDR3 loop reads CASSLTGTAHVGANVLTF. Here the CDR3 DNA reads TGTGCCAGCAGCTTAACGGGGACAGCCCATGTCGGGGCCAACGTCCTGACTTTC.

The rearrangement uses TRBV4-1 and TRBJ2-7; 11 positions match TRBD2. Germline lookup yields CDR1 MGHRA and CDR2 YSYEKL. The V segment lost 2 bases and the J segment 7 bases; nucleotides outside the gene matches: 19. CDR3 length: 19 amino acids. This CDR3 is CASSQRTSGSLRTYNEQYF. CDR3 bases: TGCGCCAGCAGCCAACGAACTAGCGGGAGTTTAAGGACCTACAATGAGCAGTACTTC.

A few counts support this clonotype. The chain is built from TRBV5-1 and TRBJ2-5; D may be TRBD1 or TRBD2 (5 bases each). Trimming removed 3 bases from V and 4 bases from J, with 10 bases in between. CDR1 is SGHRS, CDR2 YFSETQ, per germline. The CDR3 has 13 residues. The CDR3 coding sequence is TGCGCCAGCAGCTGGGACCCAAGAGAGACCCAGTACTTC. Its protein is CASSWDPRETQYF.

This clonotype has ten or more counts. The chain's CDR3 is CATRASGSNEQFF. CDR3 DNA sequence: TGTGCCACCAGGGCTAGCGGGAGCAATGAGCAGTTCTTC. The chain is built from TRBV24-1 and TRBJ2-1; 10 bases fit TRBD2. CDR1 is KGHDR and CDR2 is SFDVKD in the germline V gene. V gave up 7 bases and J gave up 6 bases; unmatched junction bases: 2. CDR3 length equals 13 residues.

The V call is TRBV7-9, the J call TRBJ1-1; D perhaps matches TRBD1 (5 bases). The CDR3 has 14 amino acids. The germline gives CDR1 SEHNR, CDR2 FQNEAQ (reference sequence). V lost 5 bases and J 3 bases, leaving 13 bases between the germline ends. DNA for the CDR3: TGTGCCAGCAGCACCCGGGGGGGGGACACTGAAGCTTTCTTT. It specifies CASSTRGGDTEAFF.

As to this clonotype: An end of the junction does not agree with germline; a read error may underlie this. The V gene is TRBV9, the J gene TRBJ2-1; possible D gene TRBD1, 6 bases. The CDR3 has 17 residues. Germline CDR1 is SGDLS and CDR2 is YYNGEE. The CDR3 DNA is TGTGCCAGCAGCGTAGCCCCGACAGGACCCTCCTACAATAAGCAGTTCTTC. Its protein is CASSVAPTGPSYNKQFF.

This clonotype came up a few times. This chain connects TRBV15 to TRBJ2-4; 9 nucleotides align to TRBD2. Trimming took 0 bases from V and 1 from J; bases not matched to a gene: 1. Germline CDR1 reads LNHNV; CDR2 reads YYDKDF (reference sequence). This CDR3 has 16 amino acids. The CDR3 reads CATSRELAGAKNIQYF. The CDR3 DNA is TGTGCCACCAGCAGAGAGCTAGCGGGGGCCAAAAACATTCAGTACTTC. The complete variable domain, with remaining parts taken from reference TRBV15 and TRBJ2-4, reads DAMVIQNPRYQVTQFGKPVTLSCSQTLNHNVMYWYQQKSSQAPKLLFHYYDKDFNNEADTPDNFQSRRPNTSFCFLDIRSPGLGDTAMYLCATSRELAGAKNIQYFGAGTRLSVL.

The CDR3 bases are TGTGCCAGCAGTGTGCAGGGGACCGGGGAGCTGTTTTTT. It codes for CASSVQGTGELFF. The chain carries TRBV28 and TRBJ2-2, with D possibly TRBD1 on 6 matching bases. Between the trimmed V and J ends, which lost 5 bases and 5 bases, there was a span of 9 bases. The V gene's germline CDR1 is MDHEN and CDR2 SYDVKM. This CDR3 has 13 residues.

This chain joins TRBV28 and TRBJ1-2, with D tentatively TRBD1 (5 bases). Germline V gives CDR1 MDHEN, CDR2 SYDVKM. Trimming pared 7 bases from V and 6 bases from J, leaving 9 bases between. The CDR3 is 11 residues long. The CDR3 DNA reads as TGTGCCAGCACCATAGGGGATGGCTACACCTTC. Residues: CASTIGDGYTF.

This clonotype was detected ten times or more. J is TRBJ2-1 and V is TRBV7-9; a weak D match, TRBD2 (6 bases). Germline CDR1 SEHNR, CDR2 FQNEAQ (reference sequence). The CDR3 contains 15 residues. Trimming pared 5 bases from V and 3 bases from J, leaving 14 bases between. In DNA, the CDR3 is TGTGCCAGCAGCGCCCGTCCGGGACTCTACAATGAGCAGTTCTTC. This translates into CASSARPGLYNEQFF.

CDR3 protein: CASSSLGQGPYEQYF. Here the CDR3 DNA reads TGTGCCAGCAGTTCTCTCGGACAGGGGCCCTACGAGCAGTACTTC. V gene TRBV28 combines with J gene TRBJ2-7, with TRBD1 matching over 9 bases. J lost 2 bases, V lost 4 bases, and 6 bases had no gene match. The length of the CDR3 is 15 residues. Germline lookup yields CDR1 MDHEN and CDR2 SYDVKM.

This clonotype was picked up a small number of times. This chain links TRBV7-9 with TRBJ2-3; 8 bases are shared with TRBD1. The CDR3 contains 15 residues. J gave up 1 base and V 5 bases, and 5 bases lay outside the gene matches. Germline loops: CDR1 SEHNR, CDR2 FQNEAQ (reference sequence). The CDR3 is CASSPQQGGTDTQYF. As DNA, the CDR3 is TGTGCCAGCAGCCCACAACAGGGGGGCACAGATACGCAGTATTTT.

The V call is TRBV3-1, the J call TRBJ2-7, with unresolved D. This CDR3 comprises 15 residues. From germline, CDR1 is LGHDT and CDR2 YNNKEL (reference sequence). With 0 bases removed from V and 3 bases from J, the gap between germline ends came to 12 bases. The chain's CDR3 is CASSQDYGPHYEQYF. Here the CDR3 DNA reads TGTGCCAGCAGCCAAGACTACGGGCCGCACTACGAGCAGTACTTC.